The rows below give T cell receptor beta chains drawn from one sample of a study of CD8 T cells in ankylosing spondylitis. TCRdb analysed the 5' RACE reads with MiXCR anew, one entry per CDR3 protein. Of about 240,000 distinct CDR3 sequences listed, roughly a tenth were seen once; the top ten hold roughly 6.8%. The specimen sequenced was blood, either unsorted or a sorted T cell fraction (not recorded which). Receptors originate from a male donor with ankylosing spondylitis or in good health (not recorded which). Each CDR3 is given with its conserved first and last residue. The D gene is left open where the match is weak. The listing skips clone size in some rows; elsewhere it reads once, few, many or a size class.

TRBV5-5,many,TRBJ2-3,NA,CASSSPRDTQYF,TGTGCCAGCAGCTCCCCCCGCGATACGCAGTATTTT
TRBV7-2,many,TRBJ2-7,NA,CASSFQQYEQYF,TGTGCCAGCAGTTTCCAACAGTACGAGCAGTACTTC
TRBV5-1,many,TRBJ1-1,TRBD1,CASSSRGENTEAFF,TGCGCCAGCAGCTCCAGGGGGGAGAACACTGAAGCTTTCTTT
TRBV2,few,TRBJ2-7,TRBD1,CASSTSRDRALEEQYF,TGTGCCAGCAGTACAAGCCGGGACAGGGCTCTCGAGGAGCAGTACTTC
TRBV4-2,many,TRBJ1-4,NA,CASSHPPAGELFF,TGTGCCAGCAGCCACCCCCCAGCAGGGGAACTGTTTTTT
TRBV20-1,many,TRBJ2-3,NA,CSALQGFFTDTQYF,TGCAGTGCCCTACAGGGATTTTTTACAGATACGCAGTATTTT
TRBV5-1,many,TRBJ2-3,NA,CASSLVLEGTDTQYF,TGCGCCAGCAGCTTGGTACTAGAGGGAACAGATACGCAGTATTTT
TRBV7-8,many,TRBJ2-2,NA,CASSFRVVADTGELFF,TGTGCCAGCAGCTTTCGGGTCGTCGCCGACACCGGGGAGCTGTTTTTT
TRBV20-1,NA,TRBJ2-2,NA,CSARSQNTGELFF,TGCAGTGCTAGAAGTCAGAACACCGGGGAGCTGTTTTTT
TRBV7-6,many,TRBJ2-2,NA,CASSSPVATGELFF,TGTGCCAGCAGCTCACCGGTGGCGACCGGGGAGCTGTTTTTT
TRBV5-1,many,TRBJ2-3,NA,CASSLGPGARTDTQYF,TGCGCCAGCAGCTTGGGTCCGGGGGCGCGCACAGATACGCAGTATTTT
TRBV11-2,few,TRBJ2-5,NA,CASSLEAGMETQYF,TGTGCCAGCAGCTTAGAGGCAGGAATGGAGACCCAGTACTTC
TRBV24-1,few,TRBJ2-3,NA,CATSALTENTDTQYF,TGTGCCACCAGTGCCCTGACAGAGAACACAGATACGCAGTATTTT
TRBV3-1,many,TRBJ1-5,NA,CASSQDVGQPQHF,TGTGCCAGCAGCCAAGACGTTGGGCAGCCCCAGCATTTT
TRBV7-8,many,TRBJ2-3,TRBD2,CASSLREGSSTDTQYF,TGTGCCAGCAGCTTACGGGAGGGTTCTAGCACAGATACGCAGTATTTT
TRBV6-1,many,TRBJ2-7,NA,CASRNQGSSYEQYF,TGTGCCAGCAGAAACCAGGGAAGCTCCTACGAGCAGTACTTC
TRBV5-1,many,TRBJ2-1,TRBD1,CASSGTGILPYDEQFF,TGCGCCAGCAGTGGGACAGGGATTCTCCCTTACGATGAGCAGTTCTTC
TRBV6-5,NA,TRBJ2-2,NA,CASSWGYKYTGELFF,TGTGCCAGCAGTTGGGGCTACAAGTACACCGGGGAGCTGTTTTTT
TRBV20-1,many,TRBJ2-3,NA,CSAGLFGGDTQYF,TGCAGTGCCGGCCTTTTTGGTGGAGATACGCAGTATTTT
TRBV25-1,many,TRBJ2-2,NA,CASSEFERAANTGELFF,TGTGCCAGCAGTGAATTCGAGAGGGCAGCGAACACCGGGGAGCTGTTTTTT
TRBV7-6,once,TRBJ2-5,NA,CASSLESGGTQYF,TGTGCCAGCAGCTTAGAATCCGGAGGGACCCAGTACTTC
TRBV4-1,few,TRBJ2-6,TRBD2,CASSQDEFTSDDSGANVLTF,TGCGCCAGCAGCCAAGATGAGTTTACTAGCGACGACTCTGGGGCCAACGTCCTGACTTTC
TRBV2,NA,TRBJ2-5,NA,CASSVRTQYF,TGTGCCAGCAGTGTGCGGACCCAGTACTTC
TRBV11-1,many,TRBJ2-2,NA,CASAVGHHTGELFF,TGTGCCAGCGCCGTAGGACACCACACCGGGGAGCTGTTTTTT
TRBV6-5,NA,TRBJ2-2,NA,CASSYSPTMYTGELFF,TGTGCCAGCAGTTACAGCCCAACAATGTACACCGGGGAGCTGTTTTTT
TRBV20-1,many,TRBJ2-1,TRBD2,CSARPGLAGVSYNEQFF,TGCAGTGCTAGACCGGGACTAGCGGGGGTGTCCTACAATGAGCAGTTCTTC
TRBV5-1,many,TRBJ1-2,NA,CASSPRTAHYGYTF,TGCGCCAGCAGCCCAAGGACAGCGCACTATGGCTACACCTTC
TRBV11-2,few,TRBJ1-6,NA,CASSLGAGASPLHF,TGTGCCAGCAGCTTAGGGGCAGGAGCTTCACCCCTCCACTTT
TRBV5-8,few,TRBJ2-3,TRBD1,CASSLQGAEDTQYF,TGTGCCAGCAGCCTACAGGGGGCCGAAGATACGCAGTATTTT
TRBV15,few,TRBJ2-1,NA,CATSRERGGNEQFF,TGTGCCACCAGCAGAGAGCGGGGCGGGAATGAGCAGTTCTTC
TRBV29-1,NA,TRBJ2-3,TRBD1,CSVEGTGLFDGTDTQYF,TGCAGCGTTGAAGGGACAGGGCTTTTCGATGGCACAGATACGCAGTATTTT
TRBV20-1,NA,TRBJ1-2,NA,CSAREGAIGYTF,TGCAGTGCTAGAGAGGGGGCGATCGGCTACACCTTC
TRBV12-3/TRBV12-4,few,TRBJ2-7,NA,CASSGVAGYYEQYF,TGTGCCAGCAGTGGGGTGGCAGGCTACTACGAGCAGTACTTC
TRBV28,many,TRBJ1-1,TRBD1,CASSRDRWGGHTEAFF,TGTGCCAGCAGTAGGGACAGGTGGGGAGGGCACACTGAAGCTTTCTTT
TRBV12-3/TRBV12-4,NA,TRBJ2-1,TRBD2,CASSSSGRIRFF,TGTGCCAGCAGCTCTAGCGGGAGAATTCGGTTCTTC
TRBV20-1,few,TRBJ2-2,NA,CSARPSFWSTTGELFF,TGCAGTGCTAGACCCTCCTTTTGGTCGACCACCGGGGAGCTGTTTTTT
TRBV7-9,once,TRBJ2-3,TRBD1,CVSSSRQGASTDTQYF,TGTGTCAGCAGCTCCAGACAGGGGGCGAGCACAGATACGCAGTATTTT
TRBV5-1,few,TRBJ2-6,NA,CASSLEGFGANVLTF,TGCGCCAGCAGCTTGGAAGGGTTTGGGGCCAACGTCCTGACTTTC
TRBV12-3/TRBV12-4,NA,TRBJ1-5,NA,CASSFAGEESQPQHF,TGTGCCAGCAGTTTTGCAGGGGAAGAGAGTCAGCCCCAGCATTTT
TRBV21-1,many,TRBJ1-1,NA,CASRGTGLRRTEAFF,TGTGCCAGCAGGGGGACAGGCCTACGGAGGACTGAAGCTTTCTTT